The present TCR beta chain was sequenced within a study of regulatory T cells in long-lasting Graves disease. Study results and caveats: Newly diagnosed patients had higher TCR diversity than persistent Graves' patients did.

Time point denoted: persistent/refractory GD, antithyroid drugs over 5 years with positive TRAb. There was RNA extracted from PBMCs, and the TCR library was made from it. This clonotype was seen repeatedly, ten times or more. The antigen remains undetermined. In building TCR beta libraries, iRepertoire HTBI primers were used together with Arm-PCR of CDR3 regions. TCRdb reprocessed the multiplex PCR reads via MiXCR and lists one record per CDR3 protein. The data contain roughly 400,000 distinct CDR3 sequences, around 20% of them singletons. Germline CDR1 is MDHEN and CDR2 is SYDVKM. The CDR3 extends over 16 amino acids. Trimming stripped 8 bases from V and 7 bases from J, with 25 bases between.

The clonotype comes from a female donor with Graves disease. Sequencing was performed on peripheral blood mononuclear cells (PBMCs), taken when the disease was refractory, from a patient treated with antithyroid drugs. The rearrangement links TRBV28 to TRBJ2-3; possible D gene TRBD2, 6 bases. CDR3: CASHKISGSPTNTQYF. The CDR3 bases are TGTGCCAGCCACAAGATCAGCGGGTCCCCCACCAATACGCAGTATTTT.